This T cell receptor (beta chain) was observed in a study of OX40 agonist ivuxolimab in advanced cancers. Whole-study context: Hepatocellular carcinoma, melanoma, renal cell or head and neck cancer was diagnosed in the dose-escalation patients.

About this clone: Its matching antigen is unknown.

The CDR3 covers 14 residues. J lost 7 bases, V lost 2 bases, and 3 bases had no gene match. CDR1 is MNHNS and CDR2 is SASEGT in the germline V gene. The cohort excluded patients with autoimmune disease history or systemic immunosuppression. Study conclusions and caveats: At doses 0.1 to 3.0 mg/kg, CD4+ and CD8+ clones expanded.

Profiling relied on immunoSEQ multiplex PCR, and the TCRdb table lists in-frame clones only, not all of them. The sample consists of around 92,000 clones, about 92% of them appearing once. The J gene is TRBJ1-5, the V gene TRBV6-1; 9 bases align to TRBD1. The material was CD4+ or CD8+ T cells sorted from blood, obtained in a trial of the OX40 agonist ivuxolimab. This receptor was identified in an adult with an advanced solid tumor such as melanoma, head and neck, liver or kidney cancer. This CDR3 is CASSERQGGQPQHF. CDR3 bases: TGTGCCAGCAGTGAACGACAGGGGGGCCAGCCCCAGCATTTT.